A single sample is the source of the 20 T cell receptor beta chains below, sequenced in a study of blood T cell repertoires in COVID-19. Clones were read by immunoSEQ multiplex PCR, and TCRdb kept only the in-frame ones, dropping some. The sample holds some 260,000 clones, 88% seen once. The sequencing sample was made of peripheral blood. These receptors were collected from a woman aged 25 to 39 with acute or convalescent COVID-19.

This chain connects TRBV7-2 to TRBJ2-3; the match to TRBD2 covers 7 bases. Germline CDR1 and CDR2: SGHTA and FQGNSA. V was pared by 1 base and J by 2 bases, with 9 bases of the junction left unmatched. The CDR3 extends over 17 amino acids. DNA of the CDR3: TGTGCCAGCAGCTTAGATCAGAGCGGGACCCACACAGATACGCAGTATTTT. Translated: CASSLDQSGTHTDTQYF.

This CDR3 reads CASSPILLATLSTDTQYF. In DNA, the CDR3 is TGTGCCAGCAGCCCCATCCTCCTAGCGACCCTTAGCACAGATACGCAGTATTTT. This chain connects TRBV3-1 (or the pseudogene TRBV3-2) to TRBJ2-3; tentatively, D is TRBD2 (6 bases). V lost 4 bases and J lost 0, with 20 bases in between. The CDR3 covers 18 residues. Germline CDR1 LGHDT, CDR2 YNNKEL (reference sequence).

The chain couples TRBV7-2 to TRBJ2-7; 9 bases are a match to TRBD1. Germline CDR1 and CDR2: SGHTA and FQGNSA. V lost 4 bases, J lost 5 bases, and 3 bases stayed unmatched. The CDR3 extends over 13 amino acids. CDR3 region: CASSWDRVNEQYF. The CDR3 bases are TGTGCCAGCAGCTGGGACAGGGTGAACGAGCAGTACTTC.

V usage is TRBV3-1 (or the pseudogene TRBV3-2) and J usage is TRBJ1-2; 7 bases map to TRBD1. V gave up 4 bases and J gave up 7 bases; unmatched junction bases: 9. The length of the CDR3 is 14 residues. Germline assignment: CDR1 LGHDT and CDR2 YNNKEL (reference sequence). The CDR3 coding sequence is TGTGCCAGCAGCCTTGGACAGGCGGGGCCTGGCTACACCTTC. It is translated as CASSLGQAGPGYTF.

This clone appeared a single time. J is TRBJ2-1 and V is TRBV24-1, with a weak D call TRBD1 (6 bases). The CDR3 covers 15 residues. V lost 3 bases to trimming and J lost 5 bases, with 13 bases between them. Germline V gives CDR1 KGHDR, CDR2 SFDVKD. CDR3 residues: CATSDLRQAHNEQFF. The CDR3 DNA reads TGTGCCACCAGTGATCTCAGACAGGCCCACAATGAGCAGTTCTTC.

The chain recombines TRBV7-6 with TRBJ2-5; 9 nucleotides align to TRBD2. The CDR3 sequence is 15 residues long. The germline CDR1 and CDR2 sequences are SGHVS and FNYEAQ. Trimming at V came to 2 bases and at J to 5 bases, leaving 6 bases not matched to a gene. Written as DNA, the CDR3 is TGTGCCAGCAGCTTACCCCCTAGCGGGACGGAGACCCAGTACTTC. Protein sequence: CASSLPPSGTETQYF.

CDR3 DNA sequence: TGTGCCAGCAGCCCAGCGGGAAGGGAGGGAGAGACCCAGTACTTC. Amino acids: CASSPAGREGETQYF. This chain connects TRBV7-2 to TRBJ2-5, with 7 bases that match TRBD2. The V gene's germline CDR1 is SGHTA and CDR2 FQGNSA. Unmatched junction bases numbered 10, after V lost 5 bases and J lost 4 bases. The CDR3 extends over 15 amino acids.

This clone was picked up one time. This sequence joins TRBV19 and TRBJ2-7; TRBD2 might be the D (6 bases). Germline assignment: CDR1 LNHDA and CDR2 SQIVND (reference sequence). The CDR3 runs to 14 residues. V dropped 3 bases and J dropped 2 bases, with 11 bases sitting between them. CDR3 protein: CASSIGGDTYEQYF. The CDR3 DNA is TGTGCCAGTAGTATTGGCGGGGATACCTACGAGCAGTACTTC.

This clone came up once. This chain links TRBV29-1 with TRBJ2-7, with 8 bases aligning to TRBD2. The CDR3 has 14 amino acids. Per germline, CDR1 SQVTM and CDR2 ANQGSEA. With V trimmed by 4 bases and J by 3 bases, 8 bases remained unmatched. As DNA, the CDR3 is TGCAGCGTTGTAGCGGGAATTAACTACTACGAGCAGTACTTC. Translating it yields CSVVAGINYYEQYF.

CDR3 sequence: CASGGPQRHIEQFF. The CDR3 DNA is TGTGCCTCGGGAGGGCCTCAACGACACATCGAGCAGTTCTTC. This rearrangement joins TRBV30 to TRBJ2-1; 8 positions agree with TRBD2. Per germline, CDR1 GTSNPN and CDR2 SVGIG (reference sequence). J was trimmed by 10 bases and V by 7 bases; bases with no gene match: 15. The CDR3 has 14 amino acids.

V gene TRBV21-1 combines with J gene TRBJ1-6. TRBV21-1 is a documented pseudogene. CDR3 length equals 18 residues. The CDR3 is CASSTGLFVSSYNSPLHF. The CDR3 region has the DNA TGTGCCAGCAGTACGGGACTTTTCGTGAGCTCCTATAATTCACCCCTCCACTTT.

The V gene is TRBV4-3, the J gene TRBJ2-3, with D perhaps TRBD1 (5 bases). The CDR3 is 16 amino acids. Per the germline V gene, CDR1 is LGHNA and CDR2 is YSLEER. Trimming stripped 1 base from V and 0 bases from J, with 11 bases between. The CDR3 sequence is CASSQVTGSSTDTQYF. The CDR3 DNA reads TGCGCCAGCAGCCAAGTTACAGGTTCTAGCACAGATACGCAGTATTTT.

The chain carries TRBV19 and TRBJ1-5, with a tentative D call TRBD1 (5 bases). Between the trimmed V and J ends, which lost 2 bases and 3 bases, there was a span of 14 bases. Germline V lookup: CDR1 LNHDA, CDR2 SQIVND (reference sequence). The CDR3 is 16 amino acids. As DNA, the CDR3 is TGTGCCAGTAGTATACCCCATGGGGGGACCAATCAGCCCCAGCATTTT. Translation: CASSIPHGGTNQPQHF.

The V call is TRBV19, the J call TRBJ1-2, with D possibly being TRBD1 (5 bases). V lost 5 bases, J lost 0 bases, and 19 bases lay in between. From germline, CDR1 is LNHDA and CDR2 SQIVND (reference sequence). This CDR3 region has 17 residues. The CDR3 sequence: CASSLMIRGSPNYGYTF. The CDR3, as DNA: TGTGCCAGTAGTCTTATGATAAGGGGCTCACCTAACTATGGCTACACCTTC. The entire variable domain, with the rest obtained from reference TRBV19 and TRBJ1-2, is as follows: DGGITQSPKYLFRKEGQNVTLSCEQNLNHDAMYWYRQDPGQGLRLIYYSQIVNDFQKGDIAEGYSVSREKKESFPLTVTSAQKNPTAFYLCASSLMIRGSPNYGYTFGSGTRLTVV.

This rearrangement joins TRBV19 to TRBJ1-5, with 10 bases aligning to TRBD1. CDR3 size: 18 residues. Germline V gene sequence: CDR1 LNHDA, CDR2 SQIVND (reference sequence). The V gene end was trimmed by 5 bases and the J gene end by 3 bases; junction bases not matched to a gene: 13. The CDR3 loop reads CASSVKTGGVSVNQPQHF. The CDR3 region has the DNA TGTGCCAGTAGTGTTAAGACAGGGGGCGTGAGTGTCAATCAGCCCCAGCATTTT.

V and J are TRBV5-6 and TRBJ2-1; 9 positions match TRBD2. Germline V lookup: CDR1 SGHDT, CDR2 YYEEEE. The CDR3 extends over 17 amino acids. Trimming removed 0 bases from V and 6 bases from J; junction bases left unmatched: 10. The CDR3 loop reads CASSLVPGLAGINEQFF. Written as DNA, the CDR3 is TGTGCCAGCAGCTTGGTGCCGGGCCTAGCGGGAATCAATGAGCAGTTCTTC.

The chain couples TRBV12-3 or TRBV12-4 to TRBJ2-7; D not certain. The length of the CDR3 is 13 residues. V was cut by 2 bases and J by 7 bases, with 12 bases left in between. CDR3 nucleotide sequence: TGTGCCAGCAGTTTACTCGGAGTCGGGGAGCAGTACTTC. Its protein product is CASSLLGVGEQYF.

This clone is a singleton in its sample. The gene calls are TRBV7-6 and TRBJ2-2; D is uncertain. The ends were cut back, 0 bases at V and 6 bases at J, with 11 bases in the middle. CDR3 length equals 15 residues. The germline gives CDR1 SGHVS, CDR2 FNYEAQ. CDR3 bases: TGTGCCAGCAGCTTAGCTGGCCTAGGTTCCGGGGAGCTGTTTTTT. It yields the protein CASSLAGLGSGELFF.

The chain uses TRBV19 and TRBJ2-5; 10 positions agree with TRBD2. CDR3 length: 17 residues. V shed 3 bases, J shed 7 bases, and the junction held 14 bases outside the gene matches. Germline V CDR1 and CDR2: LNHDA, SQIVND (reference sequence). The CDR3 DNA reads TGTGCCAGTAGTATGGGAACAGCGGGAGGGCTCCCGTCGACCCAGTACTTC. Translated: CASSMGTAGGLPSTQYF.

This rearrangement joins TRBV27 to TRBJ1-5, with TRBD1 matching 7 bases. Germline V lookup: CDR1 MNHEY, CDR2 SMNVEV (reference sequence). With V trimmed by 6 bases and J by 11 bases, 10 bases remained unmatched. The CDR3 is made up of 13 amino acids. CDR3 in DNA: TGTGCCAGCAGGGACAGGACCCCTGGTGCCCAGCATTTT. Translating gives CASRDRTPGAQHF.